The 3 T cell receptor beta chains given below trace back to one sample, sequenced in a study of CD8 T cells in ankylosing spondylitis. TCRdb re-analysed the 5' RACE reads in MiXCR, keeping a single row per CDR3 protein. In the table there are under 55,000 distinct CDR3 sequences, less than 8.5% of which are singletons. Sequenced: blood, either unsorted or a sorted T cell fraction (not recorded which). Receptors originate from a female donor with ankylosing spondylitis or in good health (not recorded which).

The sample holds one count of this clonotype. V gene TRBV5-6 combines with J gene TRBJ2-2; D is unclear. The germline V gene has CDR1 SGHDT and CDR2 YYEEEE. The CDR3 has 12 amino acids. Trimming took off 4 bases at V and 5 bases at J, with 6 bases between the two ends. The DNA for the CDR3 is TGTGCCAGCAGCCCCGGGACCGGGGAGCTGTTTTTT. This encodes CASSPGTGELFF.

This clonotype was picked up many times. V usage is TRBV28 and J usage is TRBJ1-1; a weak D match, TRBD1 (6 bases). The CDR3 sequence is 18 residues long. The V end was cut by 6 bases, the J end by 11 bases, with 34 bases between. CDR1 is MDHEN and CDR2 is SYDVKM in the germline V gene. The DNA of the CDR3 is TGTGCCAGCAGGCGAGGTATCGGGGCTCCATCCCAAACCGGGGGCGCTTTCTTT. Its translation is CASRRGIGAPSQTGGAFF. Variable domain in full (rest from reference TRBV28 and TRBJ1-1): DVKVTQSSRYLVKRTGEKVFLECVQDMDHENMFWYRQDPGLGLRLIYFSYDVKMKEKGDIPEGYSVSREKKERFSLILESASTNQTSMYLCASRRGIGAPSQTGGAFFGQGTRLTVV.

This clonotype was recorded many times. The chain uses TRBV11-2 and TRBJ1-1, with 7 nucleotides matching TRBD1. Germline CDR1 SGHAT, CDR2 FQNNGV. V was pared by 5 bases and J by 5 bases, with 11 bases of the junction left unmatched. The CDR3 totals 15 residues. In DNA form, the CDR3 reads TGTGCCAGCAGCCAATATGCAGGGGGTAAAACTGAAGCTTTCTTT. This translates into CASSQYAGGKTEAFF.